The rows below give T cell receptor beta chains drawn from one sample of a study of blood T cell repertoires in COVID-19. Sequencing used immunoSEQ multiplex PCR; TCRdb keeps in-frame clones, though not all of them. The sample holds fewer than 300,000 clones; roughly nine tenths are singletons and the top ten take 12%. Sequenced material: peripheral blood. Source of these receptors: a woman under 40 with COVID-19, enrolled during active disease. Each CDR3 is given with its conserved first and last residue. A D gene is named only where the DNA matches it firmly. Expanded clones are given a class, and other clones once, few, many or no size at all.

v_gene,j_gene,d_gene,abundance,CDR3nt,CDR3aa
TRBV3-1/TRBV3-2,TRBJ1-5,NA,NA,TGTGCCAGCAGCCAGGGCAGATGGGCCCTGGCGTTT,CASSQGRWALAF
TRBV18,TRBJ2-7,NA,NA,TGTGCCAGCTCAATCTCCTTCACCCGCGGCGGCGAGCAGTACTTC,CASSISFTRGGEQYF
TRBV7-2,TRBJ1-5,TRBD1,NA,TGTGCCAGCAGCTCCGGACAGGGCCAGCCCCAGCATTTT,CASSSGQGQPQHF
TRBV5-1,TRBJ1-1,TRBD1,NA,TGCGCCAGCAGCTTGGGACTGACAGGGGTGGCTTTCTTT,CASSLGLTGVAFF
TRBV10-1,TRBJ1-6,NA,NA,TGCGCCAGTTTTGACGGAGGTTCCCTCCACTTT,CASFDGGSLHF
TRBV10-1,TRBJ2-1,NA,NA,TGCGCCAGCAGTGGGTCTCTATATGAGCAGTTCTTC,CASSGSLYEQFF
TRBV5-6,TRBJ2-1,TRBD1,NA,TGTGCCAGCAGCCCAGGGACAGGGAATTTCGATGAGCAGTTCTTC,CASSPGTGNFDEQFF
TRBV12-3/TRBV12-4,TRBJ2-7,NA,NA,TGTGCCAGCAACTACGAGGGCCGCGAGCAGTACTTC,CASNYEGREQYF
TRBV6-5,TRBJ2-7,TRBD2,once,TGTGCCAGCATCGATAGCGGGTCCTCCTACGAGCAGTACTTC,CASIDSGSSYEQYF
TRBV11-2,TRBJ1-1,TRBD1,NA,TGTGCCAGCAGCGAACCGGGACAGCTTGAAGCTTTCTTT,CASSEPGQLEAFF
TRBV5-6,TRBJ2-7,NA,NA,TGTGCCAGCAGCTGGACGGGGTCCTACGAGCAGTACTTC,CASSWTGSYEQYF
TRBV5-6,TRBJ2-1,TRBD2,NA,TGTGCCAGCAGCTTGGAGCGGGGGCTCTCCTACAATGAGCAGTTCTTC,CASSLERGLSYNEQFF
TRBV10-1,TRBJ2-2,NA,NA,TGCGCCAGCAGCAAATTGAACACCGGGGAGCTGTTTTTT,CASSKLNTGELFF
TRBV7-9,TRBJ2-1,TRBD1,once,TGTGCCAGCAGCCCGTCCGGGACAGGGTTCCGGAATGAGCAGTTCTTC,CASSPSGTGFRNEQFF
TRBV11-3,TRBJ2-2,NA,once,TGTGCCAGCAGCTGGGAGGTTACCGGGGAGCTGTTTTTT,CASSWEVTGELFF
TRBV19,TRBJ1-3,NA,NA,TGTGCCGTCCGGGCTGGAAACACCATATATTTT,CAVRAGNTIYF
TRBV5-5,TRBJ1-1,NA,NA,TGTGCCAGCAGCTTTAATGCAGGGGTAAACACTGAAGCTTTCTTT,CASSFNAGVNTEAFF
TRBV4-1,TRBJ1-2,TRBD1,few,TGCGCCAGCAGCCAGGCCGGGACAGCCCGTTATGGCTACACCTTC,CASSQAGTARYGYTF
TRBV4-1,TRBJ1-4,NA,NA,TGCGCCAGCAGCGAAGGCCCTACAAGGGGGGGTGAAAAACTGTTTTTT,CASSEGPTRGGEKLFF
TRBV3-1/TRBV3-2,TRBJ1-6,NA,NA,TGTGCCAGCAGCCAAGATTTCTCTAGGGCGGGGGTGATGTCCTATAATTCACCCCTCCACTTT,CASSQDFSRAGVMSYNSPLHF
TRBV27,TRBJ2-2,TRBD2,NA,TGTGCCAGCAGTTTAATCCTAGCGGGGGCCGGGGAGCTGTTTTTT,CASSLILAGAGELFF
TRBV7-2,TRBJ1-1,NA,NA,TGTGCCAGCAGCCCAGGATCGGCAGGCGCTCGAGCTTTCTTT,CASSPGSAGARAFF
TRBV11-2,TRBJ2-3,NA,once,TGTGCCAGCAGCTTCGCCCTCTCGAGCGAGAGCACAGATACGCAGTATTTT,CASSFALSSESTDTQYF
TRBV5-6,TRBJ2-7,NA,NA,TGTGCCAGCAGCGCCGGGGGACTCTACGAGCAGTACTTC,CASSAGGLYEQYF
TRBV7-2,TRBJ1-2,NA,NA,TGTGCCAGCAGCTTGAACAGTAACTATGGCTACACCTTC,CASSLNSNYGYTF
TRBV30,TRBJ2-7,NA,few,TGTGCCTGGAGTACCTCGAGCAGGGGCAAGCAGTACTTC,CAWSTSSRGKQYF
TRBV6-5,TRBJ2-1,TRBD2,NA,TGTGCCAGCGCCCCCCGGGATTTAGCGGGGAATGAGCAGTTCTTC,CASAPRDLAGNEQFF
TRBV6-5,TRBJ1-5,NA,NA,TGTGCCAGCAGCCCAATCGGTACTAGCAATCAGCCCCAGCATTTT,CASSPIGTSNQPQHF